Listed below are T cell receptor beta chains from one sample, sequenced in a study of vaccination effects on CD4 cells after COVID-19. The antigens these receptors bind are not known. The assay was immunoSEQ multiplex PCR, and TCRdb's table has in-frame clones only and misses some. The sample lists approximately 37,000 clones, 82% seen once, with less than 3.5% in the top ten. Material: CD4+ T cells from PBMCs cultured without peptide, obtained before COVID-19 vaccination. All receptors come from a human donor who received a COVID-19 vaccine. Each CDR3 is given with its conserved first and last residue. D genes are given only for firm matches. Clone sizes are given selectively: once, few, many, or a class where the clone is expanded.

j_call: TRBJ2-5
clone_size: NA
d_call: TRBD1
v_call: TRBV5-6
cdr3_aa: CASSPIGTGYQETQYF
cdr3_nt: TGTGCCAGCAGCCCTATCGGGACAGGGTACCAAGAGACCCAGTACTTC

j_call: TRBJ1-5
clone_size: few
d_call: NA
v_call: TRBV7-8
cdr3_aa: CASSLAFSVSNQPQHF
cdr3_nt: TGTGCCAGCAGCTTAGCGTTTTCTGTCAGCAATCAGCCCCAGCATTTT

j_call: TRBJ2-3
clone_size: NA
d_call: TRBD2
v_call: TRBV5-4
cdr3_aa: CASSNKAGGPKLPTDTQYF
cdr3_nt: TGTGCCAGCAGTAATAAGGCGGGGGGACCTAAATTACCCACAGATACGCAGTATTTT

j_call: TRBJ2-3
clone_size: NA
d_call: TRBD2
v_call: TRBV7-3
cdr3_aa: CASSFSGVTDTQYF
cdr3_nt: TGTGCCAGCAGCTTTAGCGGGGTCACAGATACGCAGTATTTT

j_call: TRBJ2-5
clone_size: NA
d_call: TRBD2
v_call: TRBV9
cdr3_aa: CASSLRDSGGLETQYF
cdr3_nt: TGTGCCAGCAGCCTCCGGGATAGCGGGGGCTTAGAGACCCAGTACTTC

j_call: TRBJ1-1
clone_size: NA
d_call: TRBD1
v_call: TRBV7-6
cdr3_aa: CASSPRRGQGLQDEAFF
cdr3_nt: TGTGCCAGCAGCCCACGTCGGGGACAGGGGCTTCAAGACGAAGCTTTCTTT

j_call: TRBJ1-1
clone_size: once
d_call: NA
v_call: TRBV18
cdr3_aa: CASSPGRGRYSNTEAFF
cdr3_nt: TGTGCCAGCTCACCAGGCCGGGGGCGTTATTCGAACACTGAAGCTTTCTTT

j_call: TRBJ2-3
clone_size: NA
d_call: TRBD2
v_call: TRBV5-1
cdr3_aa: CASSLSGGSTDTQYF
cdr3_nt: TGCGCCAGCAGCTTGAGCGGGGGGAGCACAGATACGCAGTATTTT

j_call: TRBJ2-3
clone_size: NA
d_call: TRBD1
v_call: TRBV3-1/TRBV3-2
cdr3_aa: CASSQDGQETDTQYF
cdr3_nt: TGTGCCAGCAGCCAGGACGGACAGGAGACAGATACGCAGTATTTT

j_call: TRBJ1-5
clone_size: NA
d_call: NA
v_call: TRBV6-1
cdr3_aa: CASSEAGAAQPQHF
cdr3_nt: TGTGCCAGCAGTGAAGCCGGGGCCGCACAGCCCCAGCATTTT

j_call: TRBJ1-1
clone_size: NA
d_call: TRBD1
v_call: TRBV7-3
cdr3_aa: CASSLTRQGPEAFF
cdr3_nt: TGTGCCAGCAGCTTAACCAGACAGGGCCCTGAAGCTTTCTTT

j_call: TRBJ2-1
clone_size: NA
d_call: NA
v_call: TRBV27
cdr3_aa: CASSSLGTGANEQFF
cdr3_nt: TGTGCCAGCAGTTCCCTAGGGACTGGCGCCAATGAGCAGTTCTTC

j_call: TRBJ2-1
clone_size: NA
d_call: TRBD1
v_call: TRBV5-8
cdr3_aa: CASSRQGFFSNEQFF
cdr3_nt: TGTGCCAGCAGCCGACAGGGTTTTTTTAGCAATGAGCAGTTCTTC

j_call: TRBJ1-3
clone_size: once
d_call: NA
v_call: TRBV7-2
cdr3_aa: CASSLSFPGNTIYF
cdr3_nt: TGTGCCAGCAGCTTATCCTTCCCCGGAAACACCATATATTTT

j_call: TRBJ2-5
clone_size: NA
d_call: NA
v_call: TRBV24-1
cdr3_aa: CATSDNRDPQETQYF
cdr3_nt: TGTGCCACCAGTGATAACCGGGACCCCCAAGAGACCCAGTACTTC

j_call: TRBJ1-2
clone_size: NA
d_call: NA
v_call: TRBV6-5
cdr3_aa: CASSTPGGANYGYTF
cdr3_nt: TGTGCCAGCAGCACCCCGGGGGGAGCTAACTATGGCTACACCTTC

j_call: TRBJ2-1
clone_size: NA
d_call: TRBD1
v_call: TRBV7-9
cdr3_aa: CASSPNRGVDGNYNEQFF
cdr3_nt: TGTGCCAGCAGCCCCAACAGGGGGGTGGACGGGAACTACAATGAGCAGTTCTTC

j_call: TRBJ1-1
clone_size: NA
d_call: NA
v_call: TRBV18
cdr3_aa: CASSPPAAGETEAFF
cdr3_nt: TGTGCCAGCTCACCACCGGCGGCCGGGGAGACTGAAGCTTTCTTT

j_call: TRBJ1-6
clone_size: NA
d_call: NA
v_call: TRBV11-3
cdr3_aa: CASSLDGAGRDSPLHF
cdr3_nt: TGTGCCAGCAGCTTAGATGGGGCAGGGAGGGATTCACCCCTCCACTTT

j_call: TRBJ2-1
clone_size: few
d_call: NA
v_call: TRBV7-3
cdr3_aa: CASSLIGGSYNEQFF
cdr3_nt: TGTGCCAGCAGCTTAATCGGGGGAAGTTACAATGAGCAGTTCTTC

j_call: TRBJ1-2
clone_size: few
d_call: NA
v_call: TRBV12-3/TRBV12-4
cdr3_aa: CASSLGDGVSYTF
cdr3_nt: TGTGCCAGCAGTTTAGGGGACGGAGTGAGCTACACCTTC

j_call: TRBJ1-4
clone_size: NA
d_call: NA
v_call: TRBV9
cdr3_aa: CASSVGARWEKLFF
cdr3_nt: TGTGCCAGCAGCGTAGGGGCGCGGTGGGAAAAACTGTTTTTT

j_call: TRBJ2-2
clone_size: few
d_call: NA
v_call: TRBV24-1
cdr3_aa: CATSRPNTGELFF
cdr3_nt: TGTGCCACCAGTCGACCGAACACCGGGGAGCTGTTTTTT

j_call: TRBJ1-2
clone_size: few
d_call: NA
v_call: TRBV7-8
cdr3_aa: CASSLLVEPYYGYTF
cdr3_nt: TGTGCCAGCAGCTTGTTAGTTGAACCTTACTATGGCTACACCTTC

j_call: TRBJ1-3
clone_size: NA
d_call: NA
v_call: TRBV6-5
cdr3_aa: CASSLDQGTGNTIYF
cdr3_nt: TGTGCCAGCAGCCTAGATCAGGGGACTGGAAACACCATATATTTT

j_call: TRBJ2-2
clone_size: NA
d_call: NA
v_call: TRBV30
cdr3_aa: CAWTGWLKGGELFF
cdr3_nt: TGTGCCTGGACCGGCTGGCTAAAGGGCGGGGAGCTGTTTTTT

j_call: TRBJ1-1
clone_size: once
d_call: TRBD1
v_call: TRBV7-8
cdr3_aa: CASSADRATEAFF
cdr3_nt: TGTGCCAGCAGCGCCGACAGGGCTACCGAAGCTTTCTTT

j_call: TRBJ2-4
clone_size: NA
d_call: NA
v_call: TRBV12-5
cdr3_aa: CASGLRENIQYF
cdr3_nt: TGTGCTAGTGGTTTGAGGGAAAACATTCAGTACTTC

j_call: TRBJ1-5
clone_size: NA
d_call: NA
v_call: TRBV28
cdr3_aa: CASVGADLPNQPQHF
cdr3_nt: TGTGCCAGCGTTGGGGCCGACCTGCCCAATCAGCCCCAGCATTTT

j_call: TRBJ1-1
clone_size: NA
d_call: TRBD1
v_call: TRBV19
cdr3_aa: CASRPGQNMNTEAFF
cdr3_nt: TGTGCCAGTAGACCGGGACAGAATATGAACACTGAAGCTTTCTTT

j_call: TRBJ2-2
clone_size: NA
d_call: TRBD1
v_call: TRBV7-9
cdr3_aa: CASSLRQGRSPGELFF
cdr3_nt: TGTGCCAGCAGCTTAAGACAGGGCAGGAGTCCCGGGGAGCTGTTTTTT

j_call: TRBJ2-1
clone_size: NA
d_call: TRBD2
v_call: TRBV19
cdr3_aa: CASSMEVWRGGAYNEQFF
cdr3_nt: TGTGCCAGTAGTATGGAAGTTTGGCGGGGGGGGGCTTACAATGAGCAGTTCTTC

j_call: TRBJ1-6
clone_size: NA
d_call: NA
v_call: TRBV6-5
cdr3_aa: CASREMNSPLHF
cdr3_nt: TGTGCCAGCAGGGAGATGAATTCACCCCTCCACTTT

j_call: TRBJ1-4
clone_size: once
d_call: NA
v_call: TRBV5-1
cdr3_aa: CASSTDRNVNEKLFF
cdr3_nt: TGCGCCAGCAGCACCGACAGAAATGTTAATGAAAAACTGTTTTTT

j_call: TRBJ2-2
clone_size: NA
d_call: TRBD2
v_call: TRBV7-2
cdr3_aa: CASSLTAGGPNTGELFF
cdr3_nt: TGTGCCAGCAGCTTAACAGCGGGGGGACCGAACACCGGGGAGCTGTTTTTT

j_call: TRBJ1-5
clone_size: once
d_call: TRBD1
v_call: TRBV2
cdr3_aa: CASRRNHPGTGYQPQHF
cdr3_nt: TGTGCCAGCAGGCGCAACCATCCCGGGACAGGGTATCAGCCCCAGCATTTT

j_call: TRBJ2-3
clone_size: NA
d_call: NA
v_call: TRBV18
cdr3_aa: CASSPGSPHTDTQYF
cdr3_nt: TGTGCCAGCTCACCTGGCAGCCCGCACACAGATACGCAGTATTTT

j_call: TRBJ1-2
clone_size: NA
d_call: TRBD1
v_call: TRBV6-5
cdr3_aa: CASSYPERDRTSCTF
cdr3_nt: TGTGCCAGCAGTTACCCCGAGCGGGACAGGACTTCTTGTACCTTC

j_call: TRBJ1-2
clone_size: NA
d_call: NA
v_call: TRBV30
cdr3_aa: CAWSLGYGYTF
cdr3_nt: TGTGCCTGGAGTTTGGGGTACGGCTACACCTTC

j_call: TRBJ2-3
clone_size: NA
d_call: TRBD1
v_call: TRBV5-1
cdr3_aa: CASSNRGPSTDTQYF
cdr3_nt: TGCGCCAGCAGCAATAGGGGGCCTAGCACAGATACGCAGTATTTT

j_call: TRBJ2-5
clone_size: NA
d_call: NA
v_call: TRBV12-3/TRBV12-4
cdr3_aa: CASTQSPQETQYF
cdr3_nt: TGTGCCAGCACCCAGTCCCCGCAAGAGACCCAGTACTTC

j_call: TRBJ1-1
clone_size: NA
d_call: NA
v_call: TRBV27
cdr3_aa: CASSPSQNTEAFF
cdr3_nt: TGTGCCAGCAGCCCGAGTCAGAACACTGAAGCTTTCTTT

j_call: TRBJ1-1
clone_size: few
d_call: NA
v_call: TRBV5-1
cdr3_aa: CASSYEGITEAFF
cdr3_nt: TGCGCCAGCAGCTACGAGGGGATCACTGAAGCTTTCTTT

j_call: TRBJ1-4
clone_size: NA
d_call: NA
v_call: TRBV7-9
cdr3_aa: CASGMRGGHNEKLFF
cdr3_nt: TGTGCCAGCGGGATGCGAGGGGGGCATAATGAAAAACTGTTTTTT

j_call: TRBJ2-3
clone_size: NA
d_call: NA
v_call: TRBV28
cdr3_aa: CASSLGGESDTQYF
cdr3_nt: TGTGCCAGCAGTTTAGGCGGGGAGTCAGATACGCAGTATTTT

j_call: TRBJ2-1
clone_size: NA
d_call: NA
v_call: TRBV29-1
cdr3_aa: CSVFSRNEQFF
cdr3_nt: TGCAGCGTATTTAGCAGGAATGAGCAGTTCTTC

j_call: TRBJ2-2
clone_size: NA
d_call: NA
v_call: TRBV4-2
cdr3_aa: CASSPGRELFF
cdr3_nt: TGTGCCAGCAGCCCAGGCCGGGAGCTGTTTTTT

j_call: TRBJ1-4
clone_size: NA
d_call: NA
v_call: TRBV18
cdr3_aa: CASSQGTGEKLFF
cdr3_nt: TGTGCCAGCTCACAGGGGACGGGAGAAAAACTGTTTTTT

j_call: TRBJ2-6
clone_size: NA
d_call: NA
v_call: TRBV2
cdr3_aa: CASSEELVGANVLTF
cdr3_nt: TGTGCCAGCAGTGAAGAACTGGTGGGGGCCAACGTCCTGACTTTC

j_call: TRBJ1-3
clone_size: NA
d_call: TRBD1
v_call: TRBV7-8
cdr3_aa: CASSLAAGQGRDTIYF
cdr3_nt: TGTGCCAGCAGCTTAGCGGCGGGACAGGGAAGGGACACCATATATTTT

j_call: TRBJ2-2
clone_size: NA
d_call: NA
v_call: TRBV18
cdr3_aa: CASSHGSKQGELFF
cdr3_nt: TGTGCCAGCTCACACGGGTCGAAGCAGGGGGAGCTGTTTTTT

j_call: TRBJ1-6
clone_size: NA
d_call: NA
v_call: TRBV18
cdr3_aa: CASSDLISPLHF
cdr3_nt: TGTGCCAGCTCAGACCTGATTTCACCCCTCCACTTT

j_call: TRBJ1-1
clone_size: NA
d_call: NA
v_call: TRBV28
cdr3_aa: CASPRDLSFTEAFF
cdr3_nt: TGTGCCAGCCCCAGGGACCTTAGTTTTACTGAAGCTTTCTTT

j_call: TRBJ2-2
clone_size: NA
d_call: NA
v_call: TRBV5-1
cdr3_aa: CASSPERGGTAGELFF
cdr3_nt: TGCGCCAGCAGCCCGGAGAGGGGCGGAACGGCCGGGGAGCTGTTTTTT

j_call: TRBJ1-2
clone_size: NA
d_call: TRBD1
v_call: TRBV18
cdr3_aa: CASSPPRQGINYGYTF
cdr3_nt: TGTGCCAGCTCACCGCCACGACAGGGAATCAACTATGGCTACACCTTC

j_call: TRBJ2-5
clone_size: NA
d_call: NA
v_call: TRBV10-2
cdr3_aa: CASSKKTGPQETQYF
cdr3_nt: TGCGCCAGCAGTAAAAAAACAGGGCCACAAGAGACCCAGTACTTC

j_call: TRBJ2-2
clone_size: NA
d_call: NA
v_call: TRBV7-3
cdr3_aa: CASSLTVMDPPGELFF
cdr3_nt: TGTGCCAGCAGCTTAACGGTGATGGACCCGCCCGGGGAGCTGTTTTTT

j_call: TRBJ2-1
clone_size: NA
d_call: TRBD2
v_call: TRBV13
cdr3_aa: CASSFRGDNEQFF
cdr3_nt: TGTGCCAGCAGCTTCCGGGGGGACAATGAGCAGTTCTTC